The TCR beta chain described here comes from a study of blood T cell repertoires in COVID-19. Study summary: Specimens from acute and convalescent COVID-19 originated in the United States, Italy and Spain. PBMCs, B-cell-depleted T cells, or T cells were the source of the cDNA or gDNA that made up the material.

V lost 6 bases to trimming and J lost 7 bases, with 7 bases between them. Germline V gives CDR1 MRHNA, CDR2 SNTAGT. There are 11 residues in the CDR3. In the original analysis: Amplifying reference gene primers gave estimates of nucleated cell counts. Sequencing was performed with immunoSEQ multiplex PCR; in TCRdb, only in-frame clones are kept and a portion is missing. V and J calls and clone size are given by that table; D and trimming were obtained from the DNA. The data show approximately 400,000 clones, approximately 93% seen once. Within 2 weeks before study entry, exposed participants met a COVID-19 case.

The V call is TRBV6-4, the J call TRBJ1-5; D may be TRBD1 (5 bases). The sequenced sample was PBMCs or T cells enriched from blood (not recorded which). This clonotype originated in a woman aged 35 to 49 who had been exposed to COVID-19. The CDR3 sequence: CASSAGQPQHF. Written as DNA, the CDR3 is TGTGCCAGCAGCGCAGGGCAGCCCCAGCATTTT.